The 17 T cell receptor beta chains given below trace back to one sample, sequenced in a study of cytomegalovirus exposure and HLA in healthy donors. The study ran its PCR with 60 Vbeta and 13 Jbeta primers. The repertoire was sequenced with immunoSEQ multiplex PCR; TCRdb's copy has only in-frame clones and lacks some. Here the sample spans about 260,000 clones, 84% being singletons. Sequenced: PBMCs. The receptor set was obtained from a woman aged 35 to 49 in good health and CMV-seropositive.

In its sample, this clone was seen a few times. CDR3 bases: TGTGCTAGTGGTGAGGGACAGGGGTCAGCGAGAAACACCTACGAGCAGTACTTC. Translated: CASGEGQGSARNTYEQYF. The chain couples TRBV12-5 to TRBJ2-7; TRBD1 matches at 10 bases. The CDR3 is 18 residues long. The germline gives CDR1 LGHNT, CDR2 FRNRAP. After removal of 5 bases from V and 2 bases from J, the junction contained 15 bases not matched to a gene.

This clone was recorded once. This sequence joins TRBV9 and TRBJ2-3; the match to TRBD2 covers 8 bases. The CDR3 length is 15 residues. J lost 3 bases, V lost 0 bases, and 3 bases had no gene match. Germline values: CDR1 SGDLS, CDR2 YYNGEE. The DNA of the CDR3 is TGTGCCAGCAGCGTAGAGGCTAGCGGGACAGATACGCAGTATTTT. Its translation is CASSVEASGTDTQYF.

V and J are TRBV15 and TRBJ1-1; TRBD1 matches at 7 bases. V trimming: 5 bases; J trimming: 7 bases; junction bases outside the gene matches: 10. The germline CDR1 and CDR2 sequences are LNHNV and YYDKDF (reference sequence). The length of the CDR3 is 14 residues. The CDR3 spells CATSVGGQANEAFF. The CDR3 DNA is TGTGCCACCAGCGTCGGAGGACAGGCTAATGAAGCTTTCTTT.

V usage is TRBV28 and J usage is TRBJ2-7; maybe TRBD2 (5 bases). The length of the CDR3 is 15 residues. Trimming took off 5 bases at V and 0 bases at J, with 14 bases between the two ends. Germline-derived CDR1 and CDR2 are MDHEN and SYDVKM. CDR3 in amino acids: CASSPWTQYSYEQYF. CDR3 DNA sequence: TGTGCCAGCAGTCCTTGGACTCAGTACTCCTACGAGCAGTACTTC.

V usage is TRBV29-1 and J usage is TRBJ1-1; 9 bases agree with TRBD1. The CDR3 extends over 14 amino acids. The ends lost 7 bases at V and 5 bases at J; junction bases unmatched: 11. Germline-derived CDR1 and CDR2 are SQVTM and ANQGSEA. CDR3 loop: CSGGQGGGGTEAFF. CDR3 nucleotide sequence: TGCAGCGGGGGACAGGGAGGGGGTGGGACTGAAGCTTTCTTT. Supplemented by reference TRBV29-1 and TRBJ1-1, the full variable domain reads SAVISQKPSRDICQRGTSLTIQCQVDSQVTMMFWYRQQPGQSLTLIATANQGSEATYESGFVIDKFPISRPNLTFSTLTVSNMSPEDSSIYLCSGGQGGGGTEAFFGQGTRLTVV.

The V and J genes are TRBV9 and TRBJ2-1, with D possibly matching TRBD2 (6 bases). V dropped 3 bases and J dropped 7 bases, with 11 bases sitting between them. This CDR3 has 13 residues. Germline V gene lookup returns CDR1 SGDLS and CDR2 YYNGEE. This CDR3 reads CASSAGRANEQFF. The CDR3 DNA follows: TGTGCCAGCAGCGCCGGGAGAGCGAATGAGCAGTTCTTC. Complete variable domain (other parts from reference TRBV9 and TRBJ2-1): DSGVTQTPKHLITATGQRVTLRCSPRSGDLSVYWYQQSLDQGLQFLIQYYNGEERAKGNILERFSAQQFPDLHSELNLSSLELGDSALYFCASSAGRANEQFFGPGTRLTVL.

V is TRBV9 and J is TRBJ1-3; 9 bases map to TRBD1. Germline V CDR1 and CDR2: SGDLS, YYNGEE. CDR3 length: 16 amino acids. The V gene end was trimmed by 4 bases and the J gene end by 0 bases; junction bases not matched to a gene: 5. CDR3 DNA sequence: TGTGCCAGCAGCCCGAGGACAGGGGACTCTGGAAACACCATATATTTT. Protein product: CASSPRTGDSGNTIYF. Full variable domain (remainder filled in from reference TRBV9 and TRBJ1-3): DSGVTQTPKHLITATGQRVTLRCSPRSGDLSVYWYQQSLDQGLQFLIQYYNGEERAKGNILERFSAQQFPDLHSELNLSSLELGDSALYFCASSPRTGDSGNTIYFGEGSWLTVV.

The V gene is TRBV4-3, the J gene TRBJ1-3; D call uncertain. Per germline, CDR1 LGHNA and CDR2 YSLEER. The V end was cut by 4 bases, the J end by 0 bases, with 10 bases between. The CDR3 length is 15 residues. The CDR3: CASSLQLTSGNTIYF. In DNA, the CDR3 is TGCGCCAGCAGCCTACAGCTGACCTCTGGAAACACCATATATTTT.

V gene TRBV13 combines with J gene TRBJ1-5, with a weak D call TRBD1 (5 bases). The V end lost 3 bases, the J end lost 4 bases, and 13 bases lay between the germline ends. The CDR3 loop spans 15 amino acids. CDR1 is PRHDT and CDR2 is FYEKMQ in the germline V gene (reference sequence). CDR3 region: CASSFSGGLNQPQHF. Here the CDR3 DNA reads TGTGCCAGCAGCTTCTCCGGGGGATTGAATCAGCCCCAGCATTTT.

This chain connects TRBV5-4 to TRBJ2-7; a weak D match, TRBD1 (5 bases). The CDR3 loop spans 13 amino acids. Germline loops: CDR1 SGHNT, CDR2 YYREEE (reference sequence). The V end was cut by 3 bases, the J end by 6 bases, with 13 bases between. For the CDR3, the DNA is TGTGCCAGCAGCTCACTGCCCCAGGGCGAGCAGTACTTC. Translated, it gives CASSSLPQGEQYF.

The V and J genes are TRBV16 and TRBJ1-5; D is unresolved. The CDR3 covers 17 residues. The ends were cut back, 3 bases at V and 3 bases at J, with 18 bases in the middle. Germline V CDR1 and CDR2: KGHSY, FQNENV. This chain's CDR3 is CASSQGNVRPFNQPQHF. CDR3 nucleotides: TGTGCCAGCAGCCAGGGTAACGTCAGGCCCTTCAATCAGCCCCAGCATTTT.

The chain uses TRBV30 and TRBJ1-1, with a weak D call TRBD1 (6 bases). This CDR3 spans 15 amino acids. Germline CDR1 is GTSNPN and CDR2 is SVGIG (reference sequence). V lost 3 bases and J 0 bases, leaving 14 bases between the germline ends. The CDR3: CAWSKTDRLNTEAFF. CDR3 nucleotide sequence: TGTGCCTGGAGCAAGACCGACAGGCTGAACACTGAAGCTTTCTTT.

Points on this clone: This specimen includes other DNA sequences encoding the same CDR3. This rearrangement joins TRBV30 to TRBJ2-2, with D perhaps TRBD2 (5 bases). This CDR3 comprises 13 residues. Germline-derived CDR1 and CDR2 are GTSNPN and SVGIG (reference sequence). Trimming took off 0 bases at V and 6 bases at J, with 8 bases between the two ends. The CDR3 reads CAWSVPGAGELFF. CDR3 nucleotide sequence: TGTGCCTGGAGTGTTCCCGGGGCCGGGGAGCTGTTTTTT.

This chain uses TRBV2 with TRBJ2-4, with D maybe TRBD1 (6 bases). The CDR3 sequence is 15 residues long. The germline CDR1 and CDR2 sequences are SNHLY and FYNNEI. Trimming removed 5 bases from V and 0 bases from J, with 11 bases in between. CDR3 region: CASSPGQLAKNIQYF. The CDR3 nucleotides read TGTGCCAGCAGTCCTGGACAGCTAGCCAAAAACATTCAGTACTTC.

The V gene is TRBV5-1, the J gene TRBJ2-5; 8 bases agree with TRBD2. V shed 6 bases, J shed 3 bases, and the junction held 10 bases outside the gene matches. Germline CDR1 and CDR2: SGHRS and YFSETQ. This CDR3 spans 15 amino acids. CDR3 nucleotides: TGCGCCAGCACCACAGGAAGAGCGGGAGAAGAGACCCAGTACTTC. Protein: CASTTGRAGEETQYF.

V usage is TRBV5-1 and J usage is TRBJ1-1; 9 nucleotides match TRBD1. V lost 3 bases and J lost 3; bases outside the gene matches: 3. The germline V gene encodes CDR1 SGHRS and CDR2 YFSETQ. The CDR3 extends over 14 amino acids. The CDR3 DNA is TGCGCCAGCAGCTACCGGGACAGGGACACTGAAGCTTTCTTT. Amino acid sequence: CASSYRDRDTEAFF. Supplemented by reference TRBV5-1 and TRBJ1-1, the full variable domain reads KAGVTQTPRYLIKTRGQQVTLSCSPISGHRSVSWYQQTPGQGLQFLFEYFSETQRNKGNFPGRFSGRQFSNSRSEMNVSTLELGDSALYLCASSYRDRDTEAFFGQGTRLTVV.

The J gene is TRBJ1-1, the V gene TRBV19, with 9 bases that match TRBD1. This CDR3 spans 16 amino acids. Germline loops: CDR1 LNHDA, CDR2 SQIVND (reference sequence). The junction had 6 bases not matched to a gene; V was cut back by 3 bases and J by 1 base. CDR3 sequence reads: CASSMRPGQGNTEAFF. The DNA for the CDR3 is TGTGCCAGTAGTATGCGACCGGGACAGGGGAACACTGAAGCTTTCTTT.